A selection of T cell receptor beta chains follows, all from one sample in a study of shared clonotypes between healthy human individuals. Only in-frame clones appear in the TCRdb table, and some are missing; sequencing was by immunoSEQ multiplex PCR. The sample records around 620,000 clones, 90% to 95% being singletons. Sequences were obtained from naive CD8+ T cells sorted from blood. The origin of the receptors is a woman aged 25 to 45 in good health. Each CDR3 is given with its conserved first and last residue. The order of the fields is CDR3 DNA, CDR3 protein, D gene, clone size, V gene, CDR3 length, J gene. The D gene is left open where the match is weak. Size values are once, few and many counts, or a class for expanded clones, and some rows have none.

TGTGCCAGCAGCTTGGATGAAGCCTACGAGCAGTACTTC,CASSLDEAYEQYF,.,.,TRBV5-4,13,TRBJ2-7
TGTGCCAGCAGTTCCCCTAAGGTGTGGGAAGAGACCCAGTACTTC,CASSSPKVWEETQYF,.,once,TRBV28,15,TRBJ2-5
TGTGCAAGTCGTCTTACAGGGGAGGTGACAGATACGCAGTATTTT,CASRLTGEVTDTQYF,.,.,TRBV12-2,15,TRBJ2-3
TGTGCCAGTAGTACAGGGACAGGGGGTGGAGAGACCCAGTACTTC,CASSTGTGGGETQYF,TRBD1,.,TRBV19,15,TRBJ2-5
TGTGCCAGCAGTTTTGGGGGCTCGCAGCATTTT,CASSFGGSQHF,.,.,TRBV27,11,TRBJ1-5
TGTGCCAGCAGTGAATGGGCTAGCGGGAGCGATGAGCAGTTCTTC,CASSEWASGSDEQFF,TRBD2,.,TRBV2,15,TRBJ2-1
TGTGCCAGCAGCTTGACAGGGGCTTGGCGGGATAAAGAGACCCAGTACTTC,CASSLTGAWRDKETQYF,TRBD1,.,TRBV7-9,17,TRBJ2-5
TGTGCCAGCAGCTTACCCGGGACTACCAACACCGGGGAGCTGTTTTTT,CASSLPGTTNTGELFF,TRBD2,.,TRBV5-4,16,TRBJ2-2
TGTGCCAGCAGTGATGTGCCAGGGGGAGAAAGTAATCAGCCCCAGCATTTT,CASSDVPGGESNQPQHF,TRBD1,.,TRBV2,17,TRBJ1-5
TGTGCCAGCAGCTTAGGTGTTCCTTACGAGCGGGAGATTTACGAGCAGTACTTC,CASSLGVPYEREIYEQYF,TRBD2,.,TRBV13,18,TRBJ2-7
TGTGCCAGCAGTTTATCGTCGTTTCAGCCCCAGCATTTT,CASSLSSFQPQHF,.,.,TRBV27,13,TRBJ1-5
TGTGCCAGCAGCTTATACCCCGCTGGTTCTAACTATGGCTACACCTTC,CASSLYPAGSNYGYTF,.,.,TRBV7-9,16,TRBJ1-2
TGTGCCAGCAGCTCCCGACCGGGGGGACTTAATGAAAAACTGTTTTTT,CASSSRPGGLNEKLFF,.,.,TRBV6-6,16,TRBJ1-4
TGTGCCAGCAGCTTCTCAGCACAGTCAATGGCCGGGGAGCTGTTTTTT,CASSFSAQSMAGELFF,.,once,TRBV5-6,16,TRBJ2-2
TGTGCCAGCAGCTTGATGACGGATTATGAGCAGTTCTTC,CASSLMTDYEQFF,.,.,TRBV13,13,TRBJ2-1
TGTGCCAGCAGCTCAGGGGGGTCACTGTTTTTT,CASSSGGSLFF,TRBD1,once,TRBV5-6,11,TRBJ1-4
TGTGCCAGTAGTATAGTGCTAGCGGGCCACAATGAGCAGTTCTTC,CASSIVLAGHNEQFF,TRBD2,.,TRBV19,15,TRBJ2-1
TGTGCCAGCAGTTTGGGTACAGGGTCCTACGAGCAGTACTTC,CASSLGTGSYEQYF,.,.,TRBV28,14,TRBJ2-7
TGTGCCAGCAGCTTAGCGGACGACGGGGGGACCCAGTACTTC,CASSLADDGGTQYF,.,.,TRBV7-8,14,TRBJ2-5
TGTGCCAGCAGCTTAATATCGGGGAATGAGCAGTTCTTC,CASSLISGNEQFF,.,.,TRBV7-3,13,TRBJ2-1
TGTGCCAGCAGTAAGGGCCAAGGCAGGGGAACCTCCTACGAGCAGTACTTC,CASSKGQGRGTSYEQYF,.,once,TRBV7-9,17,TRBJ2-7
TGTGCCAGCTCACCAACTCGCGGGGCCGCAACTAATGAAAAACTGTTTTTT,CASSPTRGAATNEKLFF,.,.,TRBV18,17,TRBJ1-4
TGTGCCAGCAGCTTAGCAGGGGGATTGAATGAGCAGTTCTTC,CASSLAGGLNEQFF,.,.,TRBV7-9,14,TRBJ2-1
TGCGCCAGCAGCCCTCAAGGTTCCGTGGGTAACACTGAAGCTTTCTTT,CASSPQGSVGNTEAFF,.,.,TRBV5-1,16,TRBJ1-1
TGTGCCAGCAGCTGGACAGGGGACTACACCTTC,CASSWTGDYTF,TRBD1,.,TRBV5-8,11,TRBJ1-2
TGTGCCAGTAGTTTCAAAGGGGACGCGTGGCCCAATCAGCCCCAGCATTTT,CASSFKGDAWPNQPQHF,.,.,TRBV19,17,TRBJ1-5
TGTGCCAGCAGCCAAGGGTCTAGCGGAGTTTACGAGCAGTACTTC,CASSQGSSGVYEQYF,TRBD2,.,TRBV4-2,15,TRBJ2-7
TGTGCCTGGAGTGTAGTAGGCGGAGAGACCCAGTACTTC,CAWSVVGGETQYF,.,.,TRBV30,13,TRBJ2-5
TGTGCCAGCAGTCCGGTCGGGACCACCTACGAGCAGTACTTC,CASSPVGTTYEQYF,.,.,TRBV28,14,TRBJ2-7
TGTGCCAGCAGGAAACAGGGTACCACTGAGCAGTTCTTC,CASRKQGTTEQFF,.,.,TRBV2,13,TRBJ2-1
TGTGCCAGCAGTGAGGGGTACGGGTATGGCTACGAGCAGTACTTC,CASSEGYGYGYEQYF,.,.,TRBV2,15,TRBJ2-7
TGTGCCAGCAGTGAAGGACAGTACTACGAGCAGTACTTC,CASSEGQYYEQYF,.,.,TRBV2,13,TRBJ2-7
TGTGCCAGCAGCCAGATACTAGCGGGAGACGACGAGCAGTACTTC,CASSQILAGDDEQYF,TRBD2,once,TRBV4-2,15,TRBJ2-7
TGTGCCAGCAGCTTAGAGGGGGCTCAGCAGTACTTC,CASSLEGAQQYF,TRBD1,.,TRBV7-9,12,TRBJ2-7
TGTGCCAGCAGCTTAGGAGGACTGCAAGAGACCCAGTACTTC,CASSLGGLQETQYF,.,.,TRBV5-4,14,TRBJ2-5
TGTGCCAGTAAGTCTGACAGATATAGCAATCAGCCCCAGCATTTT,CASKSDRYSNQPQHF,.,.,TRBV19,15,TRBJ1-5
TGTGCCAGCAGTTTCGGGCGGTCCACTGAAGCTTTCTTT,CASSFGRSTEAFF,.,.,TRBV27,13,TRBJ1-1
TGTGCCAGCAGTCCTTGGACAGGGGCAACTAATGAAAAACTGTTTTTT,CASSPWTGATNEKLFF,TRBD1,few,TRBV7-9,16,TRBJ1-4
TGTGCCAGCAGCGCTAGCGGGAGTATCGATGAGCAGTTCTTC,CASSASGSIDEQFF,TRBD2,once,TRBV9,14,TRBJ2-1
TGTGCCAGCAGTTACTTCAGCGAGGACACTGAAGCTTTCTTT,CASSYFSEDTEAFF,.,.,TRBV28,14,TRBJ1-1
TGTGCCAGCAGTTCAGGGGAATCCTACGAGCAGTACTTC,CASSSGESYEQYF,.,.,TRBV27,13,TRBJ2-7
TGTGCCAGCAGTGAAGGCAGGTACAGTCATGGCTACACCTTC,CASSEGRYSHGYTF,.,.,TRBV2,14,TRBJ1-2
TGTGCCAGCAGCCCGAACGACAGGGTTACCGGGGAGCTGTTTTTT,CASSPNDRVTGELFF,TRBD1,.,TRBV7-9,15,TRBJ2-2
TGTGCCAGCAGCCCTGGGACAGGAGAAGAGACCCAGTACTTC,CASSPGTGEETQYF,TRBD1,.,TRBV11-2,14,TRBJ2-5
TGTGCCAGTAGTATAGCGGGGCAAGGGCTCGCGAACACCGGGGAGCTGTTTTTT,CASSIAGQGLANTGELFF,.,.,TRBV19,18,TRBJ2-2
TGTGCCAGCAGGGTAGGTAGCTCCTACAATGAGCAGTTCTTC,CASRVGSSYNEQFF,.,once,TRBV27,14,TRBJ2-1
TGCGCCAGCAGCCTGGGGATCGGTGCCATCGAGCAGTACTTC,CASSLGIGAIEQYF,.,.,TRBV5-1,14,TRBJ2-7
TGTGCCAGTAGTAGCGTCAGGGGCCACTACGAGCAGTACTTC,CASSSVRGHYEQYF,.,.,TRBV19,14,TRBJ2-7
TGCGCCAGCAGCTTTTGGGGTGGCACTAATGAAAAACTGTTTTTT,CASSFWGGTNEKLFF,.,.,TRBV5-1,15,TRBJ1-4
TGTGCCACCGAGGACACCTACGAGCAGTACTTC,CATEDTYEQYF,.,.,TRBV27,11,TRBJ2-7
TGTGCCAGCAGCGTAGGGGACAGGGGCACCTACGAGCAGTACTTC,CASSVGDRGTYEQYF,TRBD1,.,TRBV9,15,TRBJ2-7
TGTGCCAGCACCGACAGGTCGAGCGGGAGGGCCTCAGATACGCAGTATTTT,CASTDRSSGRASDTQYF,TRBD2,.,TRBV13,17,TRBJ2-3
TGTGCCAGCAGTGGAGGGACCAGGGGACCTGGCACTGAAGCTTTCTTT,CASSGGTRGPGTEAFF,.,.,TRBV28,16,TRBJ1-1
TGTGCCATCAGGAAATACTATCGGGACATGAATAGCACAGATACGCAGTATTTT,CAIRKYYRDMNSTDTQYF,.,.,TRBV10-3,18,TRBJ2-3
TGTGCCAGCACAGGCATCGATAGCAATCAGCCCCAGCATTTT,CASTGIDSNQPQHF,.,.,TRBV2,14,TRBJ1-5